This T cell receptor beta chain is drawn from a study of shared clonotypes between healthy human individuals (TCRdb year 2020). Study-level background: The cohort included a few men and two women between 18 and 49 years of age. For each donor, CD4 naive and CD4 memory were each run on three plates, CD8 naive on two plates, and CD8 memory on one plate. The study deeply sequenced blood TCR repertoires of several healthy adults to estimate repertoire size and the extent of clonotype sharing between individuals. Libraries were prepared and TCR repertoires were sequenced by different laboratories using diverse techniques, in order to increase sequencing depth and limit assay-specific biases. Each donor's leukapheresis produced roughly between roughly 0.85 and 9.5 billion PBMCs. Overall results and qualifications from the work: Estimated clonotype richness was generally larger for naive than for memory subsets. Pairwise subsampling led to the expectation that sequencing depth would affect the degree of clonotype sharing among donors. Even with the large sequencing depth, rarefaction of the sorted-subset datasets indicated that sequencing was incomplete. Sharing across four donors was observed for approximately 5% of naive CD4, 3.5% of naive CD8, 2% to 2.5% of memory CD4, and over 0.3% of memory CD8 clonotypes. Only blood was sampled, and tissue TCR repertoires likely differ from those in blood. Compared with non-shared clonotypes, the clonotypes found in all four sorted-subset donors had higher generation probabilities. Because the study included only a small number of donors, the genetic and exposure-history diversity represented was limited.

As concerns this clone: Which antigen it targets is not known. Within one base of it there is no much larger clone, and no base qualities were kept.

TCR CDR3 regions were amplified from genomic DNA by multiplex PCR using the deep immunoSEQ assay. For each cell subset, the extracted genomic DNA was distributed evenly across all wells of several immunoSEQ 96-well plates, and each plate served as one replicate. For sorted subsets, approximately 190 ng genomic DNA, equal to 30,000 or so T cell genomes, was loaded into each replicate PCR. Purified libraries were measured with a Qubit 3.0 fluorometer, size-checked on a Bioanalyzer 2100, and measured again with the KAPA Library Quantification kit. Every immunoSEQ 96-well plate was sequenced on a separate single-read 150-cycle Illumina NextSeq 550 flow cell. In the original analysis: Because the immunoSEQ output held only junctional sequences and lacked quality scores, the filtering could not match the filtering applied to full-length reads. Sequences were annotated with PyIR, a Python wrapper for IgBLAST v1.9, using IMGT germline references to assign V/J genes and CDR3. Any read was removed if the V/J assignment was weak (E-value above 1e-6), the CDR3 was missing, or the read contained stop codons, out-of-frame junctions, or ambiguous translated residues. A V3J clonotype was defined by an identical inferred V gene, J gene, and CDR3 amino acid sequence. The percentage overlap between two repertoires was calculated by dividing the number of shared unique clonotypes by the size of the smaller repertoire. RTK rarefaction, the Chao1 estimator, and Recon v2.1 estimates of unobserved clonotypes were used to assess repertoire richness. OLGA was used to compute generation probabilities for all TCRbeta clonotypes that the gDNA method yielded from a handful of donors. TCRdb obtained this table from immuneACCESS and retained in-frame rearrangements with V and J assigned. These tables miss some clones; where compared with another copy, unresolved V genes account for less than half of the shortfall, and the remainder is unexplained. V, J and clone size derive from that table, while D and trimming were established from the DNA sequence. The sample includes roughly 1.5 million clones, with roughly 98% observed a single time. The ten largest account for about 0.45% of the sample.

V loses 0 bases, J loses 4 bases, and the germline ends lie 7 bases apart. The CDR3 numbers 14 residues from cysteine through phenylalanine. Just CDR3 DNA is preserved here, 42 bases in frame from base 1. For CDR1 and CDR2, the germline V gene lists ENHRY and SYGVKD. Donors were healthy HIV-negative adults with no recently reported acute infections or vaccinations. All donors were Caucasian adults living in Nashville, Tennessee, USA. Magnetic negative selection was used to enrich CD4+ T cells, after which naive cells were positively selected on CD45RA and the negative fraction became the memory subset. Blood was collected by leukapheresis, and PBMCs were isolated by Ficoll-Histopaque density gradient centrifugation and then cryopreserved in liquid nitrogen vapor phase. Analytical flow cytometry was used to check the purity and quantity of every magnetically sorted T cell population. From each sorted fraction, genomic DNA was isolated and quantified by UV absorbance on a Nanodrop 2000c.

The sequence was obtained from a man in his thirties or forties in good health. The sequence joins TRBV10-3 to TRBJ1-5, with TRBD1 tentatively as D gene (6 bases match). The source material was naive CD4+ T cells sorted from blood. What this sample's cell subset or site label stands for: CD45RA+ positively selected. The CDR3 protein is CAISESDRNQPQHF. DNA sequence: TGTGCCATCAGTGAGTCAGACAGGAATCAGCCCCAGCATTTT.